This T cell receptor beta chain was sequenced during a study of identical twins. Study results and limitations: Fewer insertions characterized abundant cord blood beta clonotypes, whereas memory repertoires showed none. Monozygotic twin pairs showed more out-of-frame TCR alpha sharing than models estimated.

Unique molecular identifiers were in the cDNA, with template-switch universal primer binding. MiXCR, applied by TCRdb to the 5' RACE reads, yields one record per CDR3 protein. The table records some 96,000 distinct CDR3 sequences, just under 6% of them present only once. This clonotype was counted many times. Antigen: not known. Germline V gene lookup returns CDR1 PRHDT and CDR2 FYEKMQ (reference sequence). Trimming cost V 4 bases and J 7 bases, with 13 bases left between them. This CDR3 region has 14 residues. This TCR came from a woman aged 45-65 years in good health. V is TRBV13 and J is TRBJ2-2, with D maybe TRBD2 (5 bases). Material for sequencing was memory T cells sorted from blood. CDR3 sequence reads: CASSSGSEGGELFF. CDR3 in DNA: TGTGCCAGCAGCTCTGGTAGCGAGGGCGGGGAGCTGTTTTTT.